Each of the 11 T cell receptor beta chains below was sequenced from the same sample in a study of beta chain features in type 1 diabetes. The entirety of the isolated RNA underwent reverse transcription, so expressed TCRB transcripts were sequenced. TCRdb keeps only in-frame clones here, not all; method: immunoSEQ multiplex PCR. The sample comprises under 90,000 clones, under 35% of which are singletons, and about 0.5% rests with the top ten. Sequenced material: stem cell memory CD4+ T cells from blood. The origin of the receptors is a woman under 30 in good health.

V is TRBV7-9 and J is TRBJ2-7; D possibly corresponds to TRBD1 (5 bases). V was cut by 9 bases and J by 3 bases, with 12 bases left in between. This CDR3 is built from 12 residues. CDR1 and CDR2 (germline): SEHNR, FQNEAQ (reference sequence). CDR3 region: CASTSQGYEQYF. CDR3 sequence (DNA): TGTGCCAGTACGTCCCAGGGCTACGAGCAGTACTTC.

This clone was found a few times. This chain uses TRBV5-1 with TRBJ2-5, with 10 bases matching TRBD2. Unmatched junction bases numbered 10, after V lost 3 bases and J lost 5 bases. The CDR3 runs 16 residues. Germline loops: CDR1 SGHRS, CDR2 YFSETQ. Here the CDR3 DNA reads TGCGCCAGCAGCTCGGAAGGGCTAGCGGGGGCGGAGACCCAGTACTTC. Its translation: CASSSEGLAGAETQYF.

The rearrangement joins TRBV4-2 to TRBJ1-2, with D maybe TRBD1 (5 bases). V was shortened by 1 base and J by 2 bases, with 8 bases between the two germline ends. The germline gives CDR1 LGHNA, CDR2 YNFKEQ. The CDR3 contains 14 residues. The CDR3 spells CASSQVGQNYGYTF. The DNA of the CDR3 is TGTGCCAGCAGCCAAGTGGGGCAGAACTATGGCTACACCTTC.

This clone occurred a few times. The V and J genes are TRBV27 and TRBJ2-1; 8 bases align to TRBD2. CDR1 and CDR2 (germline): MNHEY, SMNVEV (reference sequence). The CDR3 runs to 18 residues. Germline trimming cut 6 bases from V and 1 base from J; bases unmatched to any gene: 14. The CDR3 loop reads CASSTLRTSGKSYNEQFF. The CDR3 coding sequence is TGTGCCAGCAGCACGCTTCGAACTAGCGGTAAATCCTACAATGAGCAGTTCTTC.

This clone has only a few counts. The rearrangement links TRBV4-1 to TRBJ1-2; no firm D call. Deletions cut 0 bases from V and 3 bases from J, with 11 bases between. The CDR3 sequence is 15 residues long. Germline V gene data show CDR1 as MGHRA and CDR2 as YSYEKL. CDR3 protein: CASSQDRDTYYGYTF. DNA for the CDR3: TGCGCCAGCAGCCAAGATAGAGACACCTACTATGGCTACACCTTC.

J is TRBJ2-5 and V is TRBV14; D gene uncertain. V was shortened by 0 bases and J by 13 bases, with 9 bases between the two germline ends. The V gene's germline CDR1 is SGHDN and CDR2 FVKESK. This CDR3 has 11 amino acids. CDR3 in amino acids: CASSQDGAPYF. As DNA, the CDR3 is TGTGCCAGCAGCCAAGACGGTGCACCGTACTTC.

This clone turned up a few times. This CDR3 is CATSRELAGDDEQFF. The CDR3 nucleotides are TGTGCCACCAGCAGAGAGCTAGCGGGGGATGATGAGCAGTTCTTC. V gene TRBV15 combines with J gene TRBJ2-1, with 10 bases lining up with TRBD2. Unmatched junction bases numbered 4, after V lost 0 bases and J lost 8 bases. Germline CDR1 LNHNV, CDR2 YYDKDF (reference sequence). The CDR3 spans 15 residues.

The sample holds a few counts of this clone. This chain links TRBV4-3 with TRBJ2-7; possible D gene TRBD2, 6 bases. This CDR3 is 18 amino acids long. With 0 bases removed from V and 1 base from J, the gap between germline ends came to 19 bases. Germline V gene lookup returns CDR1 LGHNA and CDR2 YSLEER. The CDR3 loop is CASSQDLIMGGRSYEQYF. Written as DNA, the CDR3 is TGCGCCAGCAGCCAAGACCTCATTATGGGGGGAAGATCCTACGAGCAGTACTTC.

The sample holds a few counts of this clone. This sequence joins TRBV10-3 and TRBJ2-3; D possibly corresponds to TRBD2 (6 bases). This CDR3 comprises 14 residues. Trimming cost V 3 bases and J 3 bases, with 10 bases left between them. The V gene's germline CDR1 is ENHRY and CDR2 SYGVKD. The DNA for the CDR3 is TGTGCCATCAGTGAAGGGACTGCTACAGATACGCAGTATTTT. Translated, it gives CAISEGTATDTQYF.

This clone was observed a few times. The chain is built from TRBV29-1 and TRBJ1-4; TRBD1 matches at 7 bases. Germline CDR1 SQVTM, CDR2 ANQGSEA. The CDR3 totals 15 residues. V shed 0 bases, J shed 8 bases, and the junction held 9 bases outside the gene matches. The CDR3 region is CSVEDTGTVGEKLFF. DNA for the CDR3: TGCAGCGTTGAAGACACAGGGACAGTAGGAGAAAAACTGTTTTTT. The entire variable domain, with the rest obtained from reference TRBV29-1 and TRBJ1-4, is as follows: SAVISQKPSRDICQRGTSLTIQCQVDSQVTMMFWYRQQPGQSLTLIATANQGSEATYESGFVIDKFPISRPNLTFSTLTVSNMSPEDSSIYLCSVEDTGTVGEKLFFGSGTQLSVL.

The chain is built from TRBV27 and TRBJ2-1; 12 nucleotides agree with TRBD2. Per the germline V gene, CDR1 is MNHEY and CDR2 is SMNVEV (reference sequence). The CDR3 is 17 amino acids. The trim removed 5 bases at V and 0 bases at J, leaving 5 bases unmatched. CDR3 protein: CASSPSSGRASYNEQFF. In DNA form, the CDR3 reads TGTGCCAGCAGTCCATCTAGCGGGAGGGCCTCCTACAATGAGCAGTTCTTC.